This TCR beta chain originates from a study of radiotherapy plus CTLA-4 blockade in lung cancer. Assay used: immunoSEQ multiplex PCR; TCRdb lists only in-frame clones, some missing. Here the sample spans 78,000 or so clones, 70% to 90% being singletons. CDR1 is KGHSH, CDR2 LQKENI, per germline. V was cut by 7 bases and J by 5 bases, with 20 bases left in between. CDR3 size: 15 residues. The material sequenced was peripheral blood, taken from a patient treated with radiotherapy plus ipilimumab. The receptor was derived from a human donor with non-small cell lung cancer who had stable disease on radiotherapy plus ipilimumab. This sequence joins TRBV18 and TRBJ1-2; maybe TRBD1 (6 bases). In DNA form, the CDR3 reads TGTGCCAGCTTATACTACAGGGAATCGGGGTATGGCTACACCTTC. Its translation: CASLYYRESGYGYTF.